These T cell receptor beta chains were read from a single sample in a study of Ad26.COV2.S vaccination and SARS-CoV-2 variants. Profiled with immunoSEQ multiplex PCR; TCRdb holds only in-frame clones, not every one. The sample gives hundreds of thousands of clones, about 86% of which show up once; about 10% is in the top ten. The material was peripheral blood, obtained in a trial of Ad26.COV2.S vaccine versus placebo. The receptors come from a person between 18 and 60 years old who received the Ad26.COV2.S COVID-19 vaccine or a placebo. Both conserved end residues are part of each CDR3. Fields, in order: CDR3 protein, V gene.

CDR3 protein: CASGSKSTNEKLFF
V gene: TRBV5-1

CDR3 protein: CATSYAGVVDEQFF
V gene: TRBV5-6

CDR3 protein: CASSLEENTGELFF
V gene: TRBV5-1

CDR3 protein: CASRLEKGDGGNQPQHF
V gene: TRBV12-2

CDR3 protein: CASSLKAGVIGNQPQHF
V gene: TRBV28

CDR3 protein: CASSGGTSGSYEQYF
V gene: TRBV28

CDR3 protein: CATSRVGTSEQYF
V gene: TRBV15

CDR3 protein: CASSSGQGVNYGYTF
V gene: TRBV18

CDR3 protein: CASSLAGSFNTDTQYF
V gene: TRBV5-4

CDR3 protein: CASSPRARASGNTIYF
V gene: TRBV4-3

CDR3 protein: CASSIAGGVDEQYF
V gene: TRBV19

CDR3 protein: CASSIKLGQPQHF
V gene: TRBV19

CDR3 protein: CASSLVVTSGYSDTQYF
V gene: TRBV7-2

CDR3 protein: CASSEVPPSSPRYEQYF
V gene: TRBV2

CDR3 protein: CSGGVPEPYGYTF
V gene: TRBV29-1

CDR3 protein: CASSLRQGAFYEQYF
V gene: TRBV5-8

CDR3 protein: CASSVGSSQETQYF
V gene: TRBV9

CDR3 protein: CASSSRAVRETQYF
V gene: TRBV7-9

CDR3 protein: CASSYDTSGASTDTQYF
V gene: TRBV6-2/TRBV6-3

CDR3 protein: CASSQALGTGELFF
V gene: TRBV3-1/TRBV3-2

CDR3 protein: CASSTTSGDYNEQFF
V gene: TRBV6-4

CDR3 protein: CASSGGTGGLYEQYF
V gene: TRBV6-6

CDR3 protein: CASSITVRGGPLNEQFF
V gene: TRBV21-1

CDR3 protein: CSVIGDSHTGELFF
V gene: TRBV29-1

CDR3 protein: CASIPGDSRYEQYF
V gene: TRBV6-2/TRBV6-3

CDR3 protein: CASSQESLDTSGANVLTF
V gene: TRBV4-2

CDR3 protein: CASSLEGQGPYNEQFF
V gene: TRBV5-1

CDR3 protein: CASSPSELAGGWTDTQYF
V gene: TRBV6-6

CDR3 protein: CASSASLETQYF
V gene: TRBV28

CDR3 protein: CASSLTGNSNQPQHF
V gene: TRBV9

CDR3 protein: CASSLGPYDEQYF
V gene: TRBV7-8

CDR3 protein: CASSPRSSSDRRNEQFF
V gene: TRBV9

CDR3 protein: CAISESASGGGKYF
V gene: TRBV10-3

CDR3 protein: CASSDPDPAHTEAFF
V gene: TRBV25-1

CDR3 protein: CASSLERIGNTEAFF
V gene: TRBV5-1

CDR3 protein: CASSLGGTDTQYF
V gene: TRBV9

CDR3 protein: CATSDLLGPGKDEQFF
V gene: TRBV24-1

CDR3 protein: CASSPRGRGGVTEAFF
V gene: TRBV19

CDR3 protein: CASSSRRAGKDGELFF
V gene: TRBV28

CDR3 protein: CASSLWGQGDYGYTF
V gene: TRBV28

CDR3 protein: CASSGLLTGELFF
V gene: TRBV10-2

CDR3 protein: CASSQGTGSSYEQYF
V gene: TRBV3-1/TRBV3-2

CDR3 protein: CASSRPRGNSPLHF
V gene: TRBV5-6

CDR3 protein: CASSDTDTQYF
V gene: TRBV9

CDR3 protein: CASSPFGDTQYF
V gene: TRBV6-6

CDR3 protein: CASSPGVAYTF
V gene: TRBV7-9

CDR3 protein: CASSFEGTNEKLFF
V gene: TRBV7-9

CDR3 protein: CASSLKRNTEAFF
V gene: TRBV11-3

CDR3 protein: CASSPQGRGPEAFF
V gene: TRBV18

CDR3 protein: CASSSRETQYF
V gene: TRBV7-2

CDR3 protein: CAWSVGLAAYNEQFF
V gene: TRBV30

CDR3 protein: CASSSGTGKGEKLFF
V gene: TRBV5-1

CDR3 protein: CASSLALTGGADTQYF
V gene: TRBV5-4

CDR3 protein: CASSRTGGNQPQHF
V gene: TRBV6-5